This T cell receptor beta chain is drawn from a study of identical twins. About this clonotype itself: The antigen is not known.

Regarding the study as a whole: Conclusions relied on cross-sectional statistical analysis, not following the same donors.

TCRdb processed the 5' RACE reads anew with MiXCR; each CDR3 protein has one entry. The data contain 1.5 million to 2 million distinct CDR3 sequences, about 32% of them singletons. CDR1 GTSNPN and CDR2 SVGIG come from the germline V gene (reference sequence). Trimming cost V 4 bases and J 6 bases, with 9 bases left between them. The length of the CDR3 is 12 residues. The donor group consisted entirely of healthy Caucasians. The gene calls are TRBV30 and TRBJ2-2; D is unclear. This receptor was identified in a newborn girl in good health. Specimen: cord blood. CDR3 nucleotides: TGTGCCTGGACCGCGTTGCCCGGGGAGCTGTTTTTT. It yields the protein CAWTALPGELFF. The entire variable domain, with the rest obtained from reference TRBV30 and TRBJ2-2, is as follows: SQTIHQWPATLVQPVGSPLSLECTVEGTSNPNLYWYRQAAGRGLQLLFYSVGIGQISSEVPQNLSASRPQDRQFILSSKKLLLSDSGFYLCAWTALPGELFFGEGSRLTVL.